The rows below give T cell receptor beta chains drawn from one sample of a study of immune heterogeneity within non-small cell lung tumors. From the multiplex PCR reads, TCRdb called clonotypes with MiXCR, one entry per CDR3 protein. The sample has some 31,000 distinct CDR3 sequences, around 30% seen once; the top ten hold approximately 4.2%. The specimen was lung tumor tissue. The receptors originated from a man between 35 and 55 years old with non-small cell lung cancer. The CDR3 runs from the conserved cysteine through the conserved F or W. The order of the fields is V gene, CDR3 length, clone size, J gene, D gene, CDR3 protein, CDR3 DNA. The D gene is left open where the match is weak. Some rows have no size entry. The others give once, few or many, or a class for an expanded clone.

TRBV12-3/TRBV12-4	14	-	TRBJ1-1	-	CASSGRRGATEALF	TGTGCCAGCAGTGGGAGGCGGGGGGCGACTGAAGCTCTCTTT
TRBV7-6	17	-	TRBJ2-1	TRBD2	CASSLGIKAGSYNEQFF	TGTGCCAGCAGCTTAGGGATTAAAGCGGGATCCTACAATGAGCAGTTCTTC
TRBV3-1	17	few	TRBJ1-1	TRBD1	CASSLVPGQGRGVEAFF	TGTGCCAGCAGCCTTGTCCCGGGACAGGGGCGAGGGGTTGAAGCTTTCTTT
TRBV7-8	15	-	TRBJ1-2	-	CASSLAAGGNYGYTF	TGTGCCAGCAGCTTAGCGGCCGGGGGCAACTATGGCTACACCTTC
TRBV28	19	many	TRBJ2-7	TRBD2	CASSHPLGLALGSSYEQYF	TGTGCCAGCAGCCATCCCCTCGGACTAGCACTGGGGAGCTCCTACGAGCAGTACTTC
TRBV13	13	many	TRBJ1-2	-	CASSTRQNYGYTF	TGTGCCAGCAGCACCCGACAGAACTATGGCTACACCTTC
TRBV29-1	14	-	TRBJ2-7	-	CSVESAGSSYEQYF	TGCAGCGTTGAATCTGCGGGAAGCTCCTACGAGCAGTACTTC
TRBV20-1	15	few	TRBJ2-1	TRBD2	CSARRAGGPSHEQFF	TGCAGTGCTAGAAGGGCGGGAGGGCCGAGCCATGAGCAGTTCTTC
TRBV6-1	15	many	TRBJ2-5	-	CASSGGSGSFETQYF	TGTGCCAGCAGTGGTGGATCGGGGTCTTTCGAGACCCAGTACTTC
TRBV19	15	-	TRBJ1-5	-	CARTPGWGAGQPQHF	TGTGCCCGTACCCCGGGGTGGGGGGCGGGTCAGCCCCAGCATTTT
TRBV27	14	-	TRBJ1-1	-	CASSFGGMNTEAFF	TGTGCCAGCAGTTTTGGGGGAATGAACACTGAAGCTTTCTTT
TRBV7-3	16	few	TRBJ2-2	TRBD2	CTSSLSSGSSTGELFF	TGTACCAGCAGCTTATCTAGCGGGAGTTCAACCGGGGAGCTGTTTTTT
TRBV12-3/TRBV12-4	15	many	TRBJ1-1	-	CASSHPRAPATEAFF	TGTGCCAGCAGCCACCCACGGGCCCCGGCCACTGAAGCTTTCTTT
TRBV29-1	14	-	TRBJ1-1	-	CSPAGRLEGAEAFF	TGCAGCCCCGCTGGGAGGTTAGAGGGAGCTGAAGCTTTCTTT
TRBV6-2/TRBV6-3	13	-	TRBJ1-2	TRBD1	CASSYGTGEGYTF	TGTGCCAGCAGCTACGGGACAGGGGAAGGCTACACCTTC
TRBV15	12	few	TRBJ2-3	-	CATSPLGDTQYF	TGTGCCACCAGTCCCTTGGGGGATACGCAGTATTTT
TRBV25-1	14	few	TRBJ1-1	TRBD1	CASSAGQGNTEAFF	TGTGCCAGCAGTGCCGGACAGGGGAACACTGAAGCTTTCTTT
TRBV20-1	14	many	TRBJ2-7	-	CSARPAGGSYEQYF	TGCAGTGCTAGACCAGCCGGCGGCTCCTACGAGCAGTACTTC
TRBV27	16	few	TRBJ2-2	TRBD1	CASSLSRAGGTGELFF	TGTGCCAGCAGTTTATCTAGGGCAGGGGGCACCGGGGAGCTGTTTTTT
TRBV7-2	12	-	TRBJ1-5	-	CASLAMNQPQHF	TGTGCCAGCTTAGCTATGAATCAGCCCCAGCATTTT
TRBV2	15	many	TRBJ1-6	TRBD1	CASTRDGTANSPLHF	TGTGCCAGCACCAGGGATGGGACAGCTAATTCACCCCTCCACTTT
TRBV19	14	medium-sized	TRBJ1-1	-	CASRIRAENTEAFF	TGTGCCAGTAGGATCAGGGCAGAGAACACTGAAGCTTTCTTT
TRBV5-5	11	many	TRBJ1-2	-	CASREHLSYTF	TGTGCCAGCCGAGAGCATTTAAGCTACACCTTC
TRBV6-1	14	many	TRBJ2-3	TRBD1	CASSGSGTVDTQYF	TGTGCCAGCAGTGGGTCGGGGACAGTAGATACGCAGTATTTT
TRBV19	16	-	TRBJ1-5	TRBD1	CASSMRDRGLDQPHHF	TGTGCCAGTAGTATGAGGGACAGGGGCCTGGATCAGCCCCATCATTTT
TRBV28	15	few	TRBJ1-1	-	CASSAQGLANTEAFF	TGTGCCAGCAGTGCTCAGGGGCTAGCTAACACTGAAGCTTTCTTT
TRBV7-8	13	-	TRBJ2-3	-	CASSLARENTQYF	TGTGCCAGCAGCTTAGCGCGTGAGAATACGCAGTATTTT
TRBV20-1	15	few	TRBJ1-5	-	CSARDRRAVVQPQHF	TGCAGTGCTAGAGATCGACGGGCAGTCGTTCAGCCCCAGCATTTT
TRBV5-1	15	medium-sized	TRBJ2-7	TRBD1	CASSLVGQGVYEQYF	TGCGCCAGCAGCTTGGTTGGACAGGGAGTATACGAGCAGTACTTC
TRBV20-1	13	-	TRBJ2-3	-	CSATGWGTDTQYF	TGCAGTGCCACAGGGTGGGGCACAGATACGCAGTATTTT
TRBV6-2/TRBV6-3	13	few	TRBJ1-1	-	CASNRVPNGEAFF	TGTGCCAGCAACCGGGTCCCGAATGGTGAAGCTTTCTTT
TRBV11-3	15	few	TRBJ2-5	-	CASSLASLVGETQYF	TGTGCCAGCAGCTTAGCGAGTCTAGTAGGAGAGACCCAGTACTTC
TRBV30	15	-	TRBJ2-2	-	CAWRLGRMNTGELFF	TGTGCCTGGAGACTGGGCAGGATGAACACCGGGGAGCTGTTTTTT
TRBV20-1	15	many	TRBJ2-7	TRBD2	CSAITGLAGVTEQYF	TGCAGTGCAATAACGGGGCTAGCGGGAGTCACCGAGCAGTACTTC
TRBV19	14	many	TRBJ1-4	-	CASSISVSNEKLFF	TGTGCCAGTAGTATCTCAGTCAGTAATGAAAAACTGTTTTTT
TRBV20-1	14	many	TRBJ1-1	-	CSVIQGYLNTEAFF	TGCAGTGTTATACAGGGATACCTGAACACTGAAGCTTTCTTT
TRBV12-5	13	-	TRBJ2-3	-	CATGPGRTDTQYF	TGTGCTACCGGGCCGGGTAGAACAGATACGCAGTATTTT
TRBV29-1	13	once	TRBJ2-5	-	CSALRFGQETQYF	TGCAGCGCCCTCAGGTTCGGGCAAGAGACCCAGTACTTC
TRBV15	12	many	TRBJ2-7	-	CATSRDRYEQYF	TGTGCCACCAGCAGAGATCGGTACGAGCAGTACTTC
TRBV30	12	-	TRBJ2-7	-	CAWIQNVGEQYF	TGTGCCTGGATCCAAAACGTAGGCGAGCAGTACTTC
TRBV11-3	15	many	TRBJ1-2	TRBD1	CASSLGQGEGYGYTF	TGTGCCAGCAGCCTGGGACAGGGGGAAGGCTATGGCTACACCTTC
TRBV20-1	13	few	TRBJ1-2	TRBD1	CSARKAGGDGYTF	TGCAGTGCTAGGAAGGCAGGGGGCGATGGCTACACCTTC
TRBV5-8	14	-	TRBJ2-1	TRBD1	CASSAGTGFNEQFF	TGTGCCAGCAGCGCGGGGACAGGGTTTAATGAGCAGTTCTTC
TRBV7-8	16	-	TRBJ2-1	-	CASSSFRFSSYNEQFF	TGTGCCAGCAGCTCATTTCGGTTCAGCTCCTACAATGAGCAGTTCTTC
TRBV13	15	many	TRBJ1-3	-	CASSLGTVSGNTIYF	TGTGCCAGCAGCTTAGGGACAGTCTCTGGAAACACCATATATTTT
TRBV7-2	14	few	TRBJ2-3	-	CASSLGGSLDTQYF	TGTGCCAGCAGCTTAGGTGGGAGCTTGGATACGCAGTATTTT
TRBV6-1	16	many	TRBJ1-5	-	CASRPDRTSRNQPQHF	TGTGCCAGCAGACCAGACAGGACGAGTCGCAATCAGCCCCAGCATTTT
TRBV12-3/TRBV12-4	13	many	TRBJ2-1	-	CASSLLRGIEQFF	TGTGCCAGCAGTTTACTTAGGGGGATCGAGCAGTTCTTC